This T cell receptor (beta chain) comes out of a study of blood T cell repertoires in COVID-19 (dated by TCRdb to 2018 to 2020). Regarding the research as a whole: The collaborator samples originated in the United States, Italy and Spain and spanned the acute and convalescent phases of COVID-19. The prospective study material was composed of cDNA or gDNA derived from T cells, B-cell-depleted T cells, or PBMCs. Subjects who had been exposed to COVID-19, were actively infected with it, or had recovered from it provided the deeply sampled blood TCRbeta repertoires that made up the dataset. The repertoires were released in a freely available public database intended as a resource for research on the immune response to SARS-CoV-2. Samples were obtained from the ongoing ImmuneRACE study (first 160 participants) and from 1,254 subjects provided by 6 global collaborators. The sample metadata nearly always contained a de-identified subject ID, COVID-19 status, age in years and sex. Where available, HLA class I and class II types were taken from metadata supplied by the sample provider and were not determined by assay-based typing.

Participants in the prospective study were aged about 18 to 100 years, lived in some 24 United States geographic areas, and enrolled through a virtual design. In the prospective study, participants were assigned to cohorts based on the clinical history participants reported in a screening survey and a study questionnaire. Recovered participants in ImmuneRACE Cohort 3 were defined as having two consecutive negative NP/OP PCR tests, clearance from a healthcare professional, or resolution of symptoms. In the prospective study, whole blood, serum and a nasopharyngeal or oropharyngeal swab were collected from each participant by mobile phlebotomists. Additional blood draws and questionnaires over an approximately 2-month period could optionally be provided by prospective study participants. Before DNA extraction, prospective study blood samples were shipped either frozen or at room temperature. TCRbeta CDR3 regions were amplified from genomic DNA by means of the immunoSEQ Assay, a bias-controlled multiplex PCR. The published analysis was carried out like this. The number of nucleated cells in each sample was estimated from the amplification of reference gene primers within the assay. Sequence reads were collapsed and filtered to measure the absolute abundance of every unique TCRbeta CDR3 rearrangement. For each sample, productive Simpson clonality was calculated as the square root of Simpson's diversity index over productive rearrangements. In TCRdb, the immuneACCESS table is reduced to in-frame sequences with V and J assigned. These tables do not hold every clone; where another copy was compared, an unresolved V gene accounts for under half, and the others remain unexplained. The V and J calls and clone size were taken over from that table, and D and trimming were inferred from the DNA. Across this sample there are approximately 220,000 clones, with roughly 90% seen only once. The top ten constitute roughly 2.6% of the sample.

About this clone itself: The target of this receptor is not known. No base qualities exist here, and no much larger clone lies one base off it.

V is pruned by 0 bases and J by 2 bases, leaving 0 bases of the junction without a gene match. The CDR3 runs 14 amino acids, cysteine and phenylalanine included. Of the read, only the CDR3 DNA is kept; its 42 bases are in frame from base 1. The germline V gene yields SGDLS for CDR1 and YYNGEE for CDR2. Beyond this particular receptor, the publication reports: Clinical and demographic metadata were provided uncurated, with the amount varying by source and participant.

The source material was PBMCs or T cells enriched from blood (not recorded which). The chain uses TRBV9 and TRBJ2-3, and 7 bases in between align with TRBD2. The source of this sequence is a woman aged 25 to 39 who had recovered from COVID-19. The DNA is TGTGCCAGCAGCGTAGGGGACTACACAGATACGCAGTATTTT. Its protein is CASSVGDYTDTQYF.